This T cell receptor beta chain was retrieved from a study of T-cell reconstitution after alpha-beta-depleted transplantation in children (dated by TCRdb to the mid-2010s). In the study overall: T-cell immune reconstitution after TCRalphabeta/CD19-depleted allogeneic hematopoietic cell transplantation in children was quantitatively tracked in the study by means of TCR repertoire profiling. The paper's findings and limits, for the study overall: In some patients, the high TCRbeta diversity seen at day 60 was put down to recipient T cells and intrathymic progenitors that had survived conditioning. The apparently early recovery of alphabetaT-cell counts about two months after transplant reportedly depended on only several hundred rapidly expanded clones that came from non-depleted graft cells. The frequencies of hyperexpanded clones fell over the following months, and after one year, T-cell counts and TCRbeta diversity were mostly attributed to newly produced T cells.

This clonotype was detected a few times. Its antigen has not been determined. The sample holds no much larger clone one base away, and base qualities are not on file. Libraries were made using PCR. Sequencing relied on an Illumina HiSeq 2500. Molecular barcoding was employed in the preparation of TCR libraries, with unique molecular identifiers being used to normalize TCRbeta repertoire quantification. The raw public reads went through TCRdb reprocessing: fastp at Q25, MiXCR clone calling, in-frame beta chains kept. Rows with a matching CDR3 protein are joined into one entry that keeps the most common DNA and genes. This sample lists around 300,000 distinct CDR3 sequences; about 9.4% were detected once. Over 6% of the sample is held by the ten biggest clonotypes. The label giving this sample's treatment or condition can be read as: allogeneic hematopoietic cell transplantation with graft depleted of TCRalphabeta T cells and CD19 B cells. The transplant recipients were children given TCRalphabeta/CD19-depleted allogeneic hematopoietic cell grafts.

V and J are trimmed by 5 bases and 10 bases, and the gene matches miss 7 bases of the junction. Measured from the cysteine to the phenylalanine, the CDR3 is 14 residues long. Just CDR3 DNA is preserved here, 42 bases in frame from base 1. The germline V gene (reference sequence) supplies CDR1 SEHNR and CDR2 FQNEAQ. The clonotype was recovered from a boy under three years old with acute myeloid leukemia, due to receive a stem cell transplant. The sample was PBMCs, taken before TCRalphabeta/CD19-depleted stem cell transplant. The sequence links TRBV7-9 to TRBJ1-6, with 8 middle bases fitting TRBD1. The CDR3 amino acid sequence is: CASSPRTGTSPLHF. The DNA is TGTGCCAGCAGCCCGAGGACAGGGACCTCACCCCTCCACTTT.